This is a list of T cell receptor beta chains from one sample in a study of shared clonotypes between healthy human individuals. Some clones are missing from TCRdb's copy, which holds only in-frame ones; the method was immunoSEQ multiplex PCR. In the table there are about 340,000 clones, about 70% of which are singletons. Sequenced material: memory CD4+ T cells sorted from blood. These receptors were obtained from a man between 25 and 39 years old in good health. CDR3s include the opening cysteine and the closing phenylalanine or tryptophan. A D gene is named only where the DNA matches it firmly. Some rows have no size entry. The others give once, few or many, or a class for an expanded clone.

clone_size d_call j_call v_call cdr3_nt cdr3_aa
NA NA TRBJ2-2 TRBV5-5 TGTGCCAGCAGCATCGGCACCGGGGAGCTGTTTTTT CASSIGTGELFF
many TRBD1 TRBJ1-4 TRBV4-3 TGCGCCAGCAGCCAAGTGAGGACAGGGAGTAATGAAAAACTGTTTTTT CASSQVRTGSNEKLFF
NA TRBD2 TRBJ2-1 TRBV5-1 TGCGCCAGCAGCTTACCGGCTAGCGGCAATGAGCAGTTCTTC CASSLPASGNEQFF
once NA TRBJ2-1 TRBV30 TGTGCAGTTGGGACGGGACGAAGCTCCTACAATGAGCAGTTCTTC CAVGTGRSSYNEQFF
NA NA TRBJ2-7 TRBV19 TGTGCCAGTAGTCCTAGGACCAACTACGAGCAGTACTTC CASSPRTNYEQYF
NA NA TRBJ2-5 TRBV4-3 TGCGCCAGCAGCCACGGTCGTTCGATGACCCAAGAGACCCAGTACTTC CASSHGRSMTQETQYF
few NA TRBJ2-7 TRBV5-4 TGTGCCAGCAGCTTGGACAGTGACCACTACGAGCAGTACTTC CASSLDSDHYEQYF
NA NA TRBJ1-4 TRBV6-1 TGTGCCAGCAGTGAAGGGGGTTTTCTTATTGCCACTAATGAAAAACTGTTTTTT CASSEGGFLIATNEKLFF
NA TRBD2 TRBJ2-3 TRBV5-4 TGTGCCAGCAGCCCCGGACTAGTGTTAGGTCCGGGGGGAGATACGCAGTATTTT CASSPGLVLGPGGDTQYF
NA NA TRBJ1-2 TRBV21-1 TGTGCCAGCAGCAAACTTCAGGACAGGGGGCTCGATGGCTACACCTTC CASSKLQDRGLDGYTF
NA TRBD1 TRBJ1-2 TRBV27 TGTGCCAGCAGTGCCCTGGACAGGGGGCCCAACTATGGCTACACCTTC CASSALDRGPNYGYTF
once TRBD1 TRBJ1-4 TRBV9 TGTGCCAGCACCGAGGGGGCAGGAACCTATGAAAAACTGTTTTTT CASTEGAGTYEKLFF
few NA TRBJ2-7 TRBV4-3 TGCGCCAGCAGCCAAGGAGACAGAATTTCCTACGAGCAGTACTTC CASSQGDRISYEQYF
few NA TRBJ1-1 TRBV19 TGTGCCAGTAATACCGGGGCAGCGGGAACTGAAGCTTTCTTT CASNTGAAGTEAFF
NA NA TRBJ2-2 TRBV5-5 TGTGCCGGAAAGGAAGGGCCAGACACCGGGGAGCTGTTTTTT CAGKEGPDTGELFF
NA NA TRBJ2-1 TRBV5-5 TGTGCCAGCAGCCCTAACGGGCGGGACCCCCGGGAGCAGTTCTTC CASSPNGRDPREQFF
few NA TRBJ1-5 TRBV11-1 TGTGCCAGCAGCTTAGGGTTGAGCCAGCCCCAGCATTTT CASSLGLSQPQHF
once NA TRBJ2-7 TRBV7-6 TGTGCCAGCAGCTTAGCGTCCGGGGCCAGCTCCTACGAGCAGTACTTC CASSLASGASSYEQYF
few NA TRBJ1-1 TRBV6-5 TGTGCCAGCAGCCGGGACGGGGGGAACACTGAAGCTTTCTTT CASSRDGGNTEAFF
NA TRBD1 TRBJ2-1 TRBV5-5 TGTGCCAGCAGCCAGCGGACAGGGGGCAATGAGCAGTTCTTC CASSQRTGGNEQFF
NA NA TRBJ1-1 TRBV28 TGTGCCAGCAGTTTTCAGCCCCAGTATAACACTGAAGCTTTCTTT CASSFQPQYNTEAFF
NA TRBD1 TRBJ2-1 TRBV10-1 TGCGCCAGCAGTGGGACAGGGCAGGGTGAGCAGTTCTTC CASSGTGQGEQFF
NA NA TRBJ2-7 TRBV28 TGTGCCAGCAGTTTACTAAGGGAGGAGCAGTACTTC CASSLLREEQYF
NA NA TRBJ2-3 TRBV7-8 TGTGCCAGCAGTCAGCAGGGGGATACGCAGTATTTT CASSQQGDTQYF
NA NA TRBJ2-3 TRBV10-1 TGCGCCAGCAAGGAGGGTCGAAACTCAGATACGCAGTATTTT CASKEGRNSDTQYF
NA TRBD1 TRBJ2-2 TRBV5-1 TGCGCCAGCAGCCGAACCGGGACAGGGACGAACACCGGGGAGCTGTTTTTT CASSRTGTGTNTGELFF
NA NA TRBJ2-1 TRBV6-6 TGTGCCAGCAGTTACCAGGACAATGAGCAGTTCTTC CASSYQDNEQFF
NA NA TRBJ2-4 TRBV18 TGTGCCAGCTCACCACCCGACAGTAACATTCAGTACTTC CASSPPDSNIQYF
NA TRBD1 TRBJ2-7 TRBV2 TGTGCCAGCAGGGCAGGGGACAGTGTTTCGTTGTACGAGCAGTACTTC CASRAGDSVSLYEQYF
once TRBD2 TRBJ2-7 TRBV10-3 TGTGCCATCAGTGGTAGCGGGGCCGGCTACGAGCAGTACTTC CAISGSGAGYEQYF
few NA TRBJ2-7 TRBV23-1 TGCGCCAGCAGTCGGCTTATCCACAGGGTGGATCCTAACGAGCAGTACTTC CASSRLIHRVDPNEQYF
few NA TRBJ1-1 TRBV27 TGTGCCAGCAGTACGTTACAGGGACTGGACACTGAAGCTTTCTTT CASSTLQGLDTEAFF
NA NA TRBJ2-1 TRBV5-1 TGCGCCAGCAGCTTGAACAGGGTGAATGAGCAGTTCTTC CASSLNRVNEQFF
NA TRBD1 TRBJ2-7 TRBV10-2 TGCGCCAGCAGTGAGTTGGGACAGGGTGTGGGCTACGAGCAGTACTTC CASSELGQGVGYEQYF
NA NA TRBJ2-1 TRBV7-9 TGTGCCAGCAGCCCCCCCGGGGGGACAGCGATTAGGCATGAGCAGTTCTTC CASSPPGGTAIRHEQFF
NA NA TRBJ2-1 TRBV28 TGTGCCAGTGCCGTCAGGGGCTATGAGCAGTTCTTC CASAVRGYEQFF
once NA TRBJ2-7 TRBV5-1 TGCGCCAGCAGCCCCGAACCCTTCGGCGGGCCCCCCTACGAGCAGTACTTC CASSPEPFGGPPYEQYF
NA NA TRBJ2-3 TRBV25-1 TGTGCCAGCAGTGGATCGCCGCCACGGGACCAAAGAGGAGATACGCAGTATTTT CASSGSPPRDQRGDTQYF
NA NA TRBJ2-1 TRBV28 TGTGCCAGCAGTACGACAGTCTACAATGAGCAGTTCTTC CASSTTVYNEQFF
few TRBD1 TRBJ2-7 TRBV5-5 TGTGCCAGCAGCATTCTGGACAGGGCGGTCTACGAGCAGTACTTC CASSILDRAVYEQYF
NA NA TRBJ2-2 TRBV10-3 TGTGCCGTCCAGGGGACGCAGAAATACACCGGGGAGCTGTTTTTT CAVQGTQKYTGELFF
few NA TRBJ2-7 TRBV28 TGTGCCGGGGCCAGTGGATTCGGTTCCTCCTACGAGCAGTACTTC CAGASGFGSSYEQYF
NA NA TRBJ2-2 TRBV28 TGTGCCAGCAAGGGACTTTGGAACACCGGGGAGCTGTTTTTT CASKGLWNTGELFF
NA NA TRBJ2-3 TRBV9 TGTGCCAGCAGCGTAGGCTTCACAGATACGCAGTATTTT CASSVGFTDTQYF
NA TRBD1 TRBJ2-3 TRBV5-6 TGTGCCAGCAGCCCTGGGACAGGGGGGGATACGCAGTATTTT CASSPGTGGDTQYF
NA TRBD1 TRBJ2-7 TRBV23-1 TGCGCCAGCAGTCAAGCCCCCACGACAGGGTTTACCTACGAGCAGTACTTC CASSQAPTTGFTYEQYF
NA NA TRBJ2-5 TRBV7-2 TGTGCCAGCAGCCTCCCGGGAGAGACCCAGTACTTC CASSLPGETQYF
NA NA TRBJ1-5 TRBV19 TGTGCCAGTACCCCGGGCCTCATTGCCAATCAGCCCCAGCATTTT CASTPGLIANQPQHF
NA NA TRBJ1-5 TRBV10-1 TGCGCCAGCACTCCCCGGCAGGGGATGATAGACAGCAATCAGCCCCAGCATTTT CASTPRQGMIDSNQPQHF
NA NA TRBJ1-1 TRBV7-2 TGTGCCAGCAGCGGGGCGGGACTCAGTGAAGCTTTCTTT CASSGAGLSEAFF
few TRBD1 TRBJ1-1 TRBV6-5 TGTGCCAGCCGCCCGGACAGGTACACTGAAGCTTTCTTT CASRPDRYTEAFF
NA NA TRBJ2-5 TRBV20-1 TGCAGTGGATTCAGGGAGACCCAGTACTTC CSGFRETQYF
NA TRBD2 TRBJ2-7 TRBV5-1 TGCGCCAGCAGCCCGTCGGGGGGGAGAAATTACGAGCAGTACTTC CASSPSGGRNYEQYF
NA NA TRBJ2-3 TRBV5-1 TGCGCCAGCAGCTTGGGGCAGCCCACAGATACGCAGTATTTT CASSLGQPTDTQYF
NA NA TRBJ1-5 TRBV10-3 TGTGCCATCAGTGAGTCTCCCGTGGGAACAGATCAGCCCCAGCATTTT CAISESPVGTDQPQHF
NA NA TRBJ2-5 TRBV18 TGTGCCAGCTCGCTCGCTGGCGGGGAGACCCAGTACTTC CASSLAGGETQYF
NA TRBD2 TRBJ2-7 TRBV14 TGTGCCAGCAGCGGGACTAGCGGGAGTCACGAGCAGTACTTC CASSGTSGSHEQYF
once NA TRBJ2-2 TRBV19 TGTGCCAGTAGAACGGGGGTCGCGAACACCGGGGAGCTGTTTTTT CASRTGVANTGELFF
few NA TRBJ2-7 TRBV2 TGTGCCAGCAGTGACTGGAGCTCCTACGAGCAGTACTTC CASSDWSSYEQYF
NA NA TRBJ1-1 TRBV15 TGTGCCACCAGCAGAGATCCCGTCCTGGACACTGAAGCTTTCTTT CATSRDPVLDTEAFF